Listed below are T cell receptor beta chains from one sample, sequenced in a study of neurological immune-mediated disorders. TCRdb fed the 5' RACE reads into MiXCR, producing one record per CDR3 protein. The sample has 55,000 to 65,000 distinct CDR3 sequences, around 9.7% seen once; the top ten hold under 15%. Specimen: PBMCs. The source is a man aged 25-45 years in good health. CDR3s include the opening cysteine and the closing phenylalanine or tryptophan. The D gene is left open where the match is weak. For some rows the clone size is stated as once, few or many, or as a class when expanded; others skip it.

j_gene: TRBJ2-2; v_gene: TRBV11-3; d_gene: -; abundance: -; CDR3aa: CANSLSRGVGELFF; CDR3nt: TGTGCCAACAGCTTGTCGCGAGGGGTCGGGGAGCTGTTTTTT
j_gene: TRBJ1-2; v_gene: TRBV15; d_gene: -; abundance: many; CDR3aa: CATSRDRASGGYTF; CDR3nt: TGTGCCACCAGCAGAGATCGGGCCTCGGGGGGCTACACCTTC
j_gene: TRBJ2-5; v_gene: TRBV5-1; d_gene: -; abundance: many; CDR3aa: CASSLPGEDWTQYF; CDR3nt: TGCGCCAGCAGCTTGCCCGGGGAAGATTGGACCCAGTACTTC
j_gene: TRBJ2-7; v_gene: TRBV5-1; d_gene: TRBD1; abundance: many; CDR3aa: CASSLAGTGPDEQYF; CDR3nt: TGCGCCAGCAGCTTGGCCGGGACAGGACCGGACGAGCAGTACTTC
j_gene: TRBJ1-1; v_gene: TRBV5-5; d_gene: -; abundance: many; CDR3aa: CASSTRTGRTSEAFF; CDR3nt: TGTGCCAGCAGCACCAGAACAGGCCGGACAAGTGAAGCTTTCTTT
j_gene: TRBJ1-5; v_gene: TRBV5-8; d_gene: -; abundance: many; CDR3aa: CASIPTGGFVYQPQHF; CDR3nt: TGTGCCAGCATCCCTACTGGAGGGTTTGTGTATCAGCCCCAGCATTTT
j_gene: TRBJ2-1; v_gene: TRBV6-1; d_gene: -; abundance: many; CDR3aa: CASSDRTVNNEQFF; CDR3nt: TGTGCCAGCAGTGATAGGACTGTTAACAATGAGCAGTTCTTC
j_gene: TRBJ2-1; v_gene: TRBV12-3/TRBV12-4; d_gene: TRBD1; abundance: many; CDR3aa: CASTQRTGGSNEQFF; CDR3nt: TGTGCCAGCACCCAGCGGACAGGGGGCTCTAATGAGCAGTTCTTC
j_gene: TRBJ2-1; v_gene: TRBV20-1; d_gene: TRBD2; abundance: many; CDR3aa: CSASPSGFLGEQFF; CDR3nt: TGCAGTGCTAGTCCTAGCGGGTTCCTAGGTGAGCAGTTCTTC
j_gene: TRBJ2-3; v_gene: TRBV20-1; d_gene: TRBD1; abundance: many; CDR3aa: CSASDPGTGGTDTQYF; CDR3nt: TGCAGTGCTTCCGATCCCGGGACAGGGGGTACAGATACGCAGTATTTT
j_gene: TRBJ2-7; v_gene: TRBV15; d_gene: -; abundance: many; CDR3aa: CATSRARGIYYEQYF; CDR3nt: TGTGCCACCAGCAGAGCTCGGGGGATTTACTACGAGCAGTACTTC
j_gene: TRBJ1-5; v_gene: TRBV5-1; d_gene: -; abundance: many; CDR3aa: CASSLAPTGDNQPQHF; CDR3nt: TGCGCCAGCAGCTTGGCCCCGACGGGCGACAATCAGCCCCAGCATTTT
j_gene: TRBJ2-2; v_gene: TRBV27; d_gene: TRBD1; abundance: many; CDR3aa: CASSLTGGWNTGELFF; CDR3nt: TGTGCCAGCAGTTTGACAGGGGGCTGGAACACCGGGGAGCTGTTTTTT
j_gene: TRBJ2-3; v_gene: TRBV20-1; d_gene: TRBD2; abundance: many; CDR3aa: CSARAGTSGRTDTQYF; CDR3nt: TGCAGTGCTAGGGCTGGGACTAGCGGGCGCACAGATACGCAGTATTTT
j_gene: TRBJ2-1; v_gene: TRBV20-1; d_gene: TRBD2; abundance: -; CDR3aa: CSARETSGRTGLSSYNEKFF; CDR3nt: TGCAGTGCTAGAGAGACTAGCGGGAGGACAGGGTTAAGCTCCTACAATGAGAAGTTCTTC
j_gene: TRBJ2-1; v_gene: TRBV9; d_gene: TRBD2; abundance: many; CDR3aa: CASSGGGTSGTYNEQFF; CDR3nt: TGTGCCAGCAGCGGGGGGGGGACTAGCGGGACTTACAATGAGCAGTTCTTC
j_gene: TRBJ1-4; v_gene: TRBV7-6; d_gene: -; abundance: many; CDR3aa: CASSLVAGLDEKLFF; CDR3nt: TGTGCCAGCAGCTTAGTGGCCGGGTTGGATGAAAAACTGTTTTTT
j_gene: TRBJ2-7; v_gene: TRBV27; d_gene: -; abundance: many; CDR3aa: CASSLWGHEQYF; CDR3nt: TGTGCCAGCAGTTTATGGGGACACGAGCAGTACTTC
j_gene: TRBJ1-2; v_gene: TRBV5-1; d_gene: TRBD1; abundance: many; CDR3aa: CASSVQGEGYGYTF; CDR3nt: TGCGCCAGCAGCGTACAGGGGGAAGGGTATGGCTACACCTTC
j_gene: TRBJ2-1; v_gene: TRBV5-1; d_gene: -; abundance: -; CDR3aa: CASSPGLGEPYEQFF; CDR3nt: TGCGCCAGCAGCCCGGGACTGGGGGAACCCTACGAGCAGTTCTTC
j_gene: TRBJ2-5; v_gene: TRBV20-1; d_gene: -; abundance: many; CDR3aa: CSARDIDREETQYF; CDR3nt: TGCAGTGCTAGAGATATTGACAGAGAAGAGACCCAGTACTTC
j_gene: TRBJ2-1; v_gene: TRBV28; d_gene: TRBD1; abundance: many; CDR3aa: CASATGGASGYEQFF; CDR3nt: TGTGCCAGCGCTACAGGGGGCGCTTCGGGCTATGAGCAGTTCTTC
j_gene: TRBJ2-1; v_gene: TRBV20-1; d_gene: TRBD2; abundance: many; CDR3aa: CKAGVGNEQFF; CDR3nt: TGCAAAGCGGGAGTTGGCAATGAGCAGTTCTTC
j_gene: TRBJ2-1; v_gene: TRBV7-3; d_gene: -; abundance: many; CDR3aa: CASSLYGSSYNEQFF; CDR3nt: TGTGCCAGCAGCTTATACGGGAGCTCCTACAATGAGCAGTTCTTC